The clone carrying this T cell receptor beta chain turned up a few times. The data were taken from a study of T-cell reconstitution after alpha-beta-depleted transplantation in children. CDR3 length: 15 amino acids. V lost 5 bases and J 0 bases, leaving 11 bases between the germline ends. Germline V gene data show CDR1 as SGHAT and CDR2 as FQNNGV. Unique molecular identifiers were used to barcode this TCRbeta library. Each CDR3 protein gets one entry after TCRdb re-called the PCR reads with MiXCR. Among hundreds of thousands of distinct CDR3 sequences, about 9.5% were seen once, and the ten largest hold over 5.5%.

The chain links TRBV11-2 to TRBJ1-3; no clear D. The sequence derives from a human donor who donated a stem cell graft to a child with acute lymphoblastic leukemia. The sample in question was PBMCs from the stem cell graft donor, obtained from the stem cell graft. The DNA of the CDR3 is TGTGCCAGCAGCAATAGGATCTTCTCTGGAAACACCATATATTTT. Translating it yields CASSNRIFSGNTIYF.